The clone carrying this TCR beta chain turned up a few times. The antigen is unknown. This sample stems from a study of T cells after yellow fever vaccination. Study summary: Preparation of the low-cell-number fractions used SMART-Seq v4 Ultra Low Input.

General study findings and limits: Most clones from primary vaccination were detected again post-booster (roughly 96% CD4, approximately 90% CD8).

A universal primer site and UMIs were added as TCR cDNA was made by 5'RACE template switching. One entry per CDR3 protein results from TCRdb running MiXCR on the 5' RACE reads. The sample shows a few hundred thousand distinct CDR3 sequences, roughly 6.3% of them seen only once. The CDR3 runs 13 residues. The V and J ends lost 1 base and 9 bases respectively, with 10 bases between them. In germline, CDR1 is SGHVS, CDR2 FQNEAQ. The receptor's source is a man aged 25-40 years who received the YFV17D yellow fever vaccine. The sequencing here drew on CD4+ T cells sorted from PBMCs, taken on the day of the yellow fever booster vaccination. The chain links TRBV7-8 to TRBJ2-4; no clear D gene. The CDR3, as DNA: TGTGCCAGCAGCTTAGTTTCGGATGGCATTCAGTACTTC. This encodes CASSLVSDGIQYF.